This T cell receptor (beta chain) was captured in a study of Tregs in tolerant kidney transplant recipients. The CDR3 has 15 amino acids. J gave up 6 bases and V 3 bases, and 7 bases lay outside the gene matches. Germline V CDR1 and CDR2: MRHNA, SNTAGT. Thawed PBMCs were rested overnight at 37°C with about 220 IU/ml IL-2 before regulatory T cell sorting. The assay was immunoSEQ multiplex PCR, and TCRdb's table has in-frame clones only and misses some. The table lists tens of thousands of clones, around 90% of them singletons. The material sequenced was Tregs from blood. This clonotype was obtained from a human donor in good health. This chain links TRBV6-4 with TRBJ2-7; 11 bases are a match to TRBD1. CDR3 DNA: TGTGCCAGCAGTGATGTGGGACAGGGGGTCTCCGAGCAGTACTTC. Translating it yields CASSDVGQGVSEQYF.